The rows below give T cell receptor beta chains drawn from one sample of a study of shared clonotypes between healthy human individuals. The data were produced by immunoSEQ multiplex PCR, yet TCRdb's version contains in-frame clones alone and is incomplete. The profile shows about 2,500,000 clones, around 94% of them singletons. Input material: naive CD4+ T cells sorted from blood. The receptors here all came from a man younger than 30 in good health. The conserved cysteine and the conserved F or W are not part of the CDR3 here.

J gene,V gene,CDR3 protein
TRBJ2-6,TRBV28,ASRRTGGANVLT
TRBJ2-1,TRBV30,AWSVLRAESYNEQF
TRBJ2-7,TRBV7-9,ASSPTEGEQY
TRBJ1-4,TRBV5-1,ASSLDDRAGTNEKLF
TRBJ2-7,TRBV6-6,ASSGQGGTYEQY
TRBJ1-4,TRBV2,ASSDQRGNEKLF
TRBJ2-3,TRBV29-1,SVDRGETSTDTQY
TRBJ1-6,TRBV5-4,ASSSGPQNSPLH
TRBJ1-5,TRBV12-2,ASRGRDGHNQPQH
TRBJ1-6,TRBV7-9,ASSLGGINSPLH
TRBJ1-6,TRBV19,ASSITGQAFNSPLH
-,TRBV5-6,ASSSDPGQGTYEQY
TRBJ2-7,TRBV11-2,ASSLGQGALYEQY
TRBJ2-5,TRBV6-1,ASSEGEGLKETQY
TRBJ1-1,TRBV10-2,ASRRSGNTEAF
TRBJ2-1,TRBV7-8,ASSPLGTSARDEQF
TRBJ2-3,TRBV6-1,ASSEYKGAPDTQY
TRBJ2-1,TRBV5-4,ASSLQSGLAGNEQF
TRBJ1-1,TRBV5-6,ASSLRGGGGTEAF
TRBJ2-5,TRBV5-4,ATTSGTSGVQETQY
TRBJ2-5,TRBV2,ASNNGQETQY
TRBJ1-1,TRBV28,ASSLRGGTEAF
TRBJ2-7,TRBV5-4,ASSQQGGYEQY
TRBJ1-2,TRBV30,AWSVRLGDGYT
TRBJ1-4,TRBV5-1,ASRFGQVRSGHNEKLF
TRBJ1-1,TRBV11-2,ASSPRTGSLIMNTEAF
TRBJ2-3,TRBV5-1,ASTLGGQVSTDTQY
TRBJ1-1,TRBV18,ASSPLVGAGTEAF
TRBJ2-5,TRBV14,ASSQETQY
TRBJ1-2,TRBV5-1,ASSLESPSGGYT